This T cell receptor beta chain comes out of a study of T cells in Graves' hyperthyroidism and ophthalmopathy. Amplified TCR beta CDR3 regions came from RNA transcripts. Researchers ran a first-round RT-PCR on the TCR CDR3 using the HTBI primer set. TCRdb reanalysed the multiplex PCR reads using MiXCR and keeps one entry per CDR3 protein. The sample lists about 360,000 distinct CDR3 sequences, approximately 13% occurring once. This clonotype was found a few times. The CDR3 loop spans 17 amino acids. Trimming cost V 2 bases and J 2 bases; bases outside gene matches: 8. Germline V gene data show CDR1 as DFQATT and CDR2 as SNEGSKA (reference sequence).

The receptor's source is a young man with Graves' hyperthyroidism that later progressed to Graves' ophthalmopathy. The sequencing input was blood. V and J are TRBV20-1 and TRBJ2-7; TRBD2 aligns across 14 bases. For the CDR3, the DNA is TGCAGTGCTAGAATTCCGATGACTAGCGGGGGGGCCTACGAGCAGTACTTC. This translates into CSARIPMTSGGAYEQYF.